The 17 T cell receptor beta chains below all came from one sample that was sequenced in a study of radiotherapy plus CTLA-4 blockade in lung cancer. This table comes from immunoSEQ multiplex PCR, and its TCRdb copy is limited to in-frame clones, with some not included. The sample comprises about 85,000 clones, about 86% of which are singletons, and around 2% rests with the top ten. Here the sequenced sample was peripheral blood, taken from a patient treated with radiotherapy plus ipilimumab. All receptors derive from a human donor with non-small cell lung cancer who had a partial response to radiotherapy plus ipilimumab.

The J gene is TRBJ2-7, the V gene TRBV28; 7 bases fit TRBD2. The CDR3 consists of 16 residues. Per the germline V gene, CDR1 is MDHEN and CDR2 is SYDVKM. J gave up 2 bases and V 2 bases, and 9 bases lay outside the gene matches. The CDR3 DNA reads TGTGCCAGCAGTTTACGGGTGGGAGGGTCCCCCTACGAGCAGTACGTC. Amino acids: CASSLRVGGSPYEQYV.

The V gene is TRBV5-1, the J gene TRBJ2-3, with D perhaps matching TRBD2 (6 bases). CDR3 size: 19 residues. Trimming removed 3 bases from V and 0 bases from J, with 23 bases in between. Germline lookup yields CDR1 SGHRS and CDR2 YFSETQ. The CDR3 loop is CASSSPPGRRAGSTDTQYF. The CDR3 region has the DNA TGCGCCAGCAGCTCCCCGCCTGGGAGGCGGGCGGGCAGCACAGATACGCAGTATTTT.

The rearrangement links TRBV11-2 to TRBJ1-1; 9 positions agree with TRBD1. The ends lost 5 bases at V and 4 bases at J; junction bases unmatched: 2. Germline V gene data show CDR1 as SGHAT and CDR2 as FQNNGV. This CDR3 has 13 amino acids. The chain's CDR3 is CASSRDRATEAFF. DNA of the CDR3: TGTGCCAGCAGCCGGGACAGGGCCACTGAAGCTTTCTTT.

The V and J genes are TRBV12-5 and TRBJ1-1; no reliable D call. The germline V gene has CDR1 LGHNT and CDR2 FRNRAP. V was trimmed by 1 base and J by 7 bases, leaving 10 bases between them. The CDR3 has 13 amino acids. The CDR3 sequence: CASGLGQTNEAFF. CDR3 sequence (DNA): TGTGCTAGTGGTTTGGGGCAGACAAATGAAGCTTTCTTT.

The CDR3 region is CASGGRAGDNEQFF. CDR3 DNA: TGTGCCAGCGGCGGTCGGGCAGGGGACAATGAGCAGTTCTTC. This rearrangement joins TRBV28 to TRBJ2-1; D perhaps matches TRBD1 (6 bases). Germline V gene lookup returns CDR1 MDHEN and CDR2 SYDVKM. V shed 8 bases and J shed 5 bases, with 16 bases lying between them. CDR3 length equals 14 residues.

The chain couples TRBV6-5 to TRBJ1-2, with TRBD1 as a possible D gene (5 bases). From germline, CDR1 is MNHEY and CDR2 SVGAGI. Between the trimmed V and J ends, which lost 11 bases and 2 bases, there was a span of 15 bases. This CDR3 is 13 amino acids long. CDR3 DNA: TGTGCCGTCCGAAGTGGGGGGAACTATGGCTACACCTTC. Translation gives CAVRSGGNYGYTF.

The rearrangement uses TRBV4-1 and TRBJ1-3; possibly TRBD1 for D (6 bases). V shed 4 bases and J shed 2 bases, with 15 bases lying between them. The CDR3 loop spans 16 amino acids. Germline V gene lookup returns CDR1 MGHRA and CDR2 YSYEKL. The CDR3 nucleotides are TGCGCCAGCAGCCGGGAAATACAGGGCCCTGGAAACACCATATATTTT. Translated: CASSREIQGPGNTIYF.

The V gene is TRBV11-2, the J gene TRBJ2-3; a weak D match, TRBD2 (5 bases). Germline V gene data show CDR1 as SGHAT and CDR2 as FQNNGV. The CDR3 contains 11 residues. V was cut by 5 bases and J by 15 bases, with 15 bases left in between. The CDR3 is CASSPDWVLYF. Written as DNA, the CDR3 is TGTGCCAGCAGCCCGGACTGGGTGCTTTATTTT.

The chain joins TRBV19 to TRBJ2-3, with D possibly being TRBD2 (6 bases). The CDR3 totals 16 residues. V gave up 3 bases and J gave up 6 bases, with 19 bases separating them. Germline V gene data show CDR1 as LNHDA and CDR2 as SQIVND (reference sequence). This CDR3 is CASSMTGRSVADTQYF. For the CDR3, the DNA is TGTGCCAGTAGTATGACCGGGAGATCCGTCGCGGATACGCAGTATTTT.

This clone was detected only a few times. The chain joins TRBV19 to TRBJ1-5; possible D gene TRBD1, 6 bases. This CDR3 is 15 amino acids long. Germline CDR1 LNHDA, CDR2 SQIVND (reference sequence). Trimming shortened V by 4 bases and J by 3 bases, and 13 bases separated the two germline ends. The chain's CDR3 is CASSTRQDANQPQHF. The CDR3 DNA reads TGTGCCAGTAGTACCCGACAGGATGCCAATCAGCCCCAGCATTTT. Variable domain in full (rest from reference TRBV19 and TRBJ1-5): DGGITQSPKYLFRKEGQNVTLSCEQNLNHDAMYWYRQDPGQGLRLIYYSQIVNDFQKGDIAEGYSVSREKKESFPLTVTSAQKNPTAFYLCASSTRQDANQPQHFGDGTRLSIL.

The chain combines TRBV7-2 with TRBJ1-2, with 10 bases matching TRBD1. J lost 8 bases, V lost 1 base, and 10 bases had no gene match. The V gene's germline CDR1 is SGHTA and CDR2 FQGNSA. This CDR3 comprises 16 residues. CDR3 DNA: TGTGCCAGCAGCTTAGGGGGGACAGGGGTGAGACGGGGCTACACCTTC. Encoded protein: CASSLGGTGVRRGYTF.

The chain combines TRBV7-9 with TRBJ2-7, with 11 positions matching TRBD2. The V gene end was trimmed by 9 bases and the J gene end by 4 bases; junction bases not matched to a gene: 17. The length of the CDR3 is 17 residues. Germline loops: CDR1 SEHNR, CDR2 FQNEAQ (reference sequence). In DNA form, the CDR3 reads TGTGCCAGGCCGGGACTAGCGGAGCCTTGGCCTAATTACGAGCAGTACGTC. Amino acid sequence: CARPGLAEPWPNYEQYV.

The chain joins TRBV25-1 to TRBJ2-7, with D possibly being TRBD2 (7 bases). The CDR3 totals 14 residues. CDR1 and CDR2 from the germline V gene are MGHDK and SYGVNS. With 2 bases removed from V and 4 bases from J, the gap between germline ends came to 12 bases. CDR3 DNA sequence: TGTGCCAGCAGTGAAGGGGGGGCTCGGTACGAGCAGTACTTC. Translated: CASSEGGARYEQYF.

The chain combines TRBV9 with TRBJ2-1; 10 bases are shared with TRBD2. This CDR3 contains 16 residues. V shed 2 bases, J shed 0 bases, and the junction held 2 bases outside the gene matches. Germline V CDR1 and CDR2: SGDLS, YYNGEE. CDR3 protein: CASSVSGGSSYNEQFF. CDR3 nucleotides: TGTGCCAGCAGCGTTAGCGGGGGGAGCTCCTACAATGAGCAGTTCTTC.

The chain joins TRBV27 to TRBJ2-3; 7 positions agree with TRBD1. CDR3 length: 16 residues. Per germline, CDR1 MNHEY and CDR2 SMNVEV (reference sequence). V was pared by 0 bases and J by 0 bases, with 3 bases of the junction left unmatched. The CDR3 here is CASSLSSQGSTDTQYF. The CDR3 DNA follows: TGTGCCAGCAGTTTATCGTCACAGGGGAGCACAGATACGCAGTATTTT.

V usage is TRBV4-1 and J usage is TRBJ1-2; D uncertain. This CDR3 is 15 amino acids long. V was pared by 0 bases and J by 5 bases, with 13 bases between. Per germline, CDR1 MGHRA and CDR2 YSYEKL. This CDR3 is CASSQDRSRQYGYTF. DNA for the CDR3: TGCGCCAGCAGCCAAGATAGAAGCAGGCAGTATGGCTACACCTTC.

The genes are TRBV6-1 and TRBJ1-5, with no clear D. Germline assignment: CDR1 MNHNS and CDR2 SASEGT. V lost 4 bases, J lost 4 bases, and 8 bases lay in between. The CDR3 sequence is 13 residues long. The CDR3 protein is CASSVEENQPQHF. In DNA, the CDR3 is TGTGCCAGCAGTGTGGAGGAGAATCAGCCCCAGCATTTT.